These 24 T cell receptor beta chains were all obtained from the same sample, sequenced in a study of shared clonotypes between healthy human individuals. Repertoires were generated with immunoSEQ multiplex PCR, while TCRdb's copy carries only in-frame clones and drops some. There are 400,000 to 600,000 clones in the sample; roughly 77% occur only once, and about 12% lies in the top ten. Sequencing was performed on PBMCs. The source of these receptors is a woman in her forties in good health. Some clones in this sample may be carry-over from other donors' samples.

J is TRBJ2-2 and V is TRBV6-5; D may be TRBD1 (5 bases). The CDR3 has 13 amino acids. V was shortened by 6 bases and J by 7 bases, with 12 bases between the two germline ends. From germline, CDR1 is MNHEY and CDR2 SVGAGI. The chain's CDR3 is CASSTLRGGELFF. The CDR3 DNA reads TGTGCCAGCAGCACCCTTAGGGGCGGGGAGCTGTTTTTT.

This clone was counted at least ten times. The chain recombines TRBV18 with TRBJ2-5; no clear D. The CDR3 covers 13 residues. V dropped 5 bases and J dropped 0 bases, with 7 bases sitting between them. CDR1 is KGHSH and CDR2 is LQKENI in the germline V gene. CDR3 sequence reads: CASSSGYQETQYF. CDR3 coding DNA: TGTGCCAGCTCATCCGGGTACCAAGAGACCCAGTACTTC. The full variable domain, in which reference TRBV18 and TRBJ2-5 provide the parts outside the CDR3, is NAGVMQNPRHLVRRRGQEARLRCSPMKGHSHVYWYRQLPEEGLKFMVYLQKENIIDESGMPKERFSAEFPKEGPSILRIQQVVRGDSAAYFCASSSGYQETQYFGPGTRLLVL.

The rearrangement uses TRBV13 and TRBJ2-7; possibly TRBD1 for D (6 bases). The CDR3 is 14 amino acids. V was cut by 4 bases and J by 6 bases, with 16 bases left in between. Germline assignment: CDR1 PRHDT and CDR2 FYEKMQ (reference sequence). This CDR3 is CASSSPSQGREQYF. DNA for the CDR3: TGTGCCAGCAGCTCGCCGTCACAGGGCCGCGAGCAGTACTTC.

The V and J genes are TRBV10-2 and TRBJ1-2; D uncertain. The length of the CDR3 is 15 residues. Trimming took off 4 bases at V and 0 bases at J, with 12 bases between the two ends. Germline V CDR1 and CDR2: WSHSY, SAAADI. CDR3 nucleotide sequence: TGCGCCAGCAGTGGGGGATTCTCCACTAACTATGGCTACACCTTC. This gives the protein CASSGGFSTNYGYTF.

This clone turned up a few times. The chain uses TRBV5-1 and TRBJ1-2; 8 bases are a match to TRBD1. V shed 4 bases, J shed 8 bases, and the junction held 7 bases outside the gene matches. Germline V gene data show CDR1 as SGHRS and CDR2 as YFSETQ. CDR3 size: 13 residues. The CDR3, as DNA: TGCGCCAGCAGCCCGCAGGGGGCCAGCGGCTACACCTTC. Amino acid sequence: CASSPQGASGYTF. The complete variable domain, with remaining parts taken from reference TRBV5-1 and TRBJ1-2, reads KAGVTQTPRYLIKTRGQQVTLSCSPISGHRSVSWYQQTPGQGLQFLFEYFSETQRNKGNFPGRFSGRQFSNSRSEMNVSTLELGDSALYLCASSPQGASGYTFGSGTRLTVV.

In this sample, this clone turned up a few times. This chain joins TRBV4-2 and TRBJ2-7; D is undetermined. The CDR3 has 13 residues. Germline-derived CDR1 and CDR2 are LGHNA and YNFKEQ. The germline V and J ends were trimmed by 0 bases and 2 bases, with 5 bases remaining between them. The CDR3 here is CASSQDLAYEQYF. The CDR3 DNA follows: TGTGCCAGCAGCCAAGATCTAGCCTACGAGCAGTACTTC.

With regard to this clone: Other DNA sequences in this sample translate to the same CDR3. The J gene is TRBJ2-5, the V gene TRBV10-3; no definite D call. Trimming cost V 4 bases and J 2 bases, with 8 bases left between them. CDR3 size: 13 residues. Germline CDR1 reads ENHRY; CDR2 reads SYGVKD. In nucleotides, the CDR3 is TGTGCCATCAGTGGTGGGGATCAAGAGACCCAGTACTTC. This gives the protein CAISGGDQETQYF.

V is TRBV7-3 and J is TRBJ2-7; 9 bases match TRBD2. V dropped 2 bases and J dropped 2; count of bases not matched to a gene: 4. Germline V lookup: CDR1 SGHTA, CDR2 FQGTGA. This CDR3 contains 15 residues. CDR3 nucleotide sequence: TGTGCCAGCAGCTTAGTGGCTAGCGGGGCCTACGAGCAGTACTTC. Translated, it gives CASSLVASGAYEQYF.

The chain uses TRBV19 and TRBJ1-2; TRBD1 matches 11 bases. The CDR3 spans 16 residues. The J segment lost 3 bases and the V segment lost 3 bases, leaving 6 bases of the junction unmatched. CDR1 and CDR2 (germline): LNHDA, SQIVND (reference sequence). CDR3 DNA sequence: TGTGCCAGTAGTATTGGACAGGGGGCTGGTTACTATGGCTACACCTTC. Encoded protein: CASSIGQGAGYYGYTF.

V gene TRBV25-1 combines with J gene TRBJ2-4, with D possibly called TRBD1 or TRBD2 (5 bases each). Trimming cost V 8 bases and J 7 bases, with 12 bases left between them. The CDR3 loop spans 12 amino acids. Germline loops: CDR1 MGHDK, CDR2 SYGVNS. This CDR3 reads CASGASGNIQYF. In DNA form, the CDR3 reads TGTGCCAGCGGGGCCTCGGGGAACATTCAGTACTTC.

The CDR3 is CSVKGSSYNEQFF. CDR3 in DNA: TGCAGCGTAAAAGGAAGCTCCTACAATGAGCAGTTCTTC. The chain couples TRBV29-1 to TRBJ2-1; no clear D. Germline V gives CDR1 SQVTM, CDR2 ANQGSEA. Trimming shortened V by 6 bases and J by 0 bases, and 9 bases separated the two germline ends. This CDR3 region has 13 residues.

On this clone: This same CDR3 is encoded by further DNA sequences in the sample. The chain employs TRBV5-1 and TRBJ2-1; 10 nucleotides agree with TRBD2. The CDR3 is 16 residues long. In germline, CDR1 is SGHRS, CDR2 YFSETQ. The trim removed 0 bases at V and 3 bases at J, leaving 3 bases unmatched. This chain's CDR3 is CASSLGTSGIYNEQFF. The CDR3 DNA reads TGCGCCAGCAGCTTGGGAACTAGCGGGATCTACAATGAGCAGTTCTTC.

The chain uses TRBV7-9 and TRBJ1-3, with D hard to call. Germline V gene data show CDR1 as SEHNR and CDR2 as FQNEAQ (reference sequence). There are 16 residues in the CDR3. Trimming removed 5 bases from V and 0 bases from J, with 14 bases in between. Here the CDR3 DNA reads TGTGCCAGCAGCCGACCGATGGGGAACTCTGGAAACACCATATATTTT. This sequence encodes CASSRPMGNSGNTIYF.

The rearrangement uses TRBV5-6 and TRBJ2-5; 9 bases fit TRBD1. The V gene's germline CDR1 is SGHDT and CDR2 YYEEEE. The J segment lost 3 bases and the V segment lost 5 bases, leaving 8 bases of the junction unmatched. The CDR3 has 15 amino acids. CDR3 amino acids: CASSRRDRVEETQYF. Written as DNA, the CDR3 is TGTGCCAGCAGTCGAAGGGACAGGGTCGAAGAGACCCAGTACTTC.

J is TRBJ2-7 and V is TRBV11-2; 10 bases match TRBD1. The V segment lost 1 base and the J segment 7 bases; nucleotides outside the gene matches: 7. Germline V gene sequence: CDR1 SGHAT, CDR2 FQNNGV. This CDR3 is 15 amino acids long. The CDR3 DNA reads TGTGCCAGCAGCTTAGGGACAGGGGGATCTTTTGAGCAGTACTTC. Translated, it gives CASSLGTGGSFEQYF.

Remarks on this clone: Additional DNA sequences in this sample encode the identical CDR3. The CDR3 sequence is CASSRQGYGYTF. CDR3 DNA sequence: TGTGCCAGCAGCCGCCAGGGTTATGGCTACACCTTC. The chain carries TRBV14 and TRBJ1-2; D possibly corresponds to TRBD1 (5 bases). The CDR3 covers 12 residues. V lost 4 bases, J lost 5 bases, and 8 bases lay in between. Germline loops: CDR1 SGHDN, CDR2 FVKESK.

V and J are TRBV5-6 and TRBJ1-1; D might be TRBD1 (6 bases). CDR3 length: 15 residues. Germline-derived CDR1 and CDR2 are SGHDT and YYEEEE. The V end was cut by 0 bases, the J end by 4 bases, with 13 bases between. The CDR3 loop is CASSLVGRGSTEAFF. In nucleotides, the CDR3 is TGTGCCAGCAGCTTGGTGGGCAGGGGTTCCACTGAAGCTTTCTTT.

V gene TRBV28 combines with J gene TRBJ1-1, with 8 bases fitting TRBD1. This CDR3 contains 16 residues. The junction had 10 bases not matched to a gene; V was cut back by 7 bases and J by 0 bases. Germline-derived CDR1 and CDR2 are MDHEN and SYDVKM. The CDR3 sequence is CASTTRTGTMNTEAFF. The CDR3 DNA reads TGTGCCAGCACAACCAGGACAGGGACGATGAACACTGAAGCTTTCTTT. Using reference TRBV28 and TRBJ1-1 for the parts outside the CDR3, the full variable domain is DVKVTQSSRYLVKRTGEKVFLECVQDMDHENMFWYRQDPGLGLRLIYFSYDVKMKEKGDIPEGYSVSREKKERFSLILESASTNQTSMYLCASTTRTGTMNTEAFFGQGTRLTVV.

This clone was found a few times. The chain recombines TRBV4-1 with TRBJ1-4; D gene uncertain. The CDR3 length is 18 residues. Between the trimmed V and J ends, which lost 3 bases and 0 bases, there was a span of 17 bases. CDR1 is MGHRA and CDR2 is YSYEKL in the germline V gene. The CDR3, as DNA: TGCGCCAGCAGCCAGGTCAATTTTTTAGGGCCAACTAATGAAAAACTGTTTTTT. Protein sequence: CASSQVNFLGPTNEKLFF.

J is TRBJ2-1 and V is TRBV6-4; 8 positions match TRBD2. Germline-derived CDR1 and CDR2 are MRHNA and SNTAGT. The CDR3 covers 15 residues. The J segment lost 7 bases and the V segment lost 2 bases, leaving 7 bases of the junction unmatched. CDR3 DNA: TGTGCCAGCAGTGACGTGTCTAGCGGGCGGAATGAGCAGTTCTTC. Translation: CASSDVSSGRNEQFF.

The CDR3 is CASSLGLERGGYTF. Written as DNA, the CDR3 is TGTGCCAGCAGCCTGGGTTTAGAGAGAGGAGGCTACACCTTC. V usage is TRBV5-5 and J usage is TRBJ1-2; D gene ambiguous. V lost 4 bases and J lost 8, with 18 bases in between. CDR1 and CDR2 from the germline V gene are SGHKS and YYEKEE (reference sequence). The CDR3 loop spans 14 amino acids.

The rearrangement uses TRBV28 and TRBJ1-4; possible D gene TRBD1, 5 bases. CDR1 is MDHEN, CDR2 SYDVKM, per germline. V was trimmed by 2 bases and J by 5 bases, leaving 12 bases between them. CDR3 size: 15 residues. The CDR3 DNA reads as TGTGCCAGCAGTTTAGTGACAGCCCCAAATGAAAAACTGTTTTTT. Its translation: CASSLVTAPNEKLFF.

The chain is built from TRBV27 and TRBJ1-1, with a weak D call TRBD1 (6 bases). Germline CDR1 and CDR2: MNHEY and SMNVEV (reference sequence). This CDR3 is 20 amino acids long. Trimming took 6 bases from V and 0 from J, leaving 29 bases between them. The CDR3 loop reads CASSPLQPRGRGGVNTEAFF. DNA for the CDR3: TGTGCCAGCAGCCCTCTCCAACCCAGGGGAAGGGGAGGGGTGAACACTGAAGCTTTCTTT.

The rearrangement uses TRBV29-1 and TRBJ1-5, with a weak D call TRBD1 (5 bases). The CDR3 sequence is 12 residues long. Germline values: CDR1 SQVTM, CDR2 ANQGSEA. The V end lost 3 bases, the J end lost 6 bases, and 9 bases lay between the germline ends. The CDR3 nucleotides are TGCAGCGTTGATAGGGGTCCTCAGCCCCAGCATTTT. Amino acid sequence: CSVDRGPQPQHF.